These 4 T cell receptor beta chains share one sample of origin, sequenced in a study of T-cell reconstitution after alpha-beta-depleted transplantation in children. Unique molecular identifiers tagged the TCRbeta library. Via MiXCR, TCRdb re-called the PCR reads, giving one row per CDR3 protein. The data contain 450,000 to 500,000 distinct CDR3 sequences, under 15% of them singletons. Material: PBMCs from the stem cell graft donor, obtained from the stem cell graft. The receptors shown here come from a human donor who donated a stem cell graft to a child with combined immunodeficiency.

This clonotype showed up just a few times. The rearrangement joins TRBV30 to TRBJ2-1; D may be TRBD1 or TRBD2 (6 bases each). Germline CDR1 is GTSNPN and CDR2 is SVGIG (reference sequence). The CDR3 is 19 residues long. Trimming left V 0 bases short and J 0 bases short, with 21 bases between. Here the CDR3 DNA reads TGTGCCTGGAGTGTACTTCCGGCCGGGGGCAGGGACTCCTACAATGAGCAGTTCTTC. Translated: CAWSVLPAGGRDSYNEQFF.

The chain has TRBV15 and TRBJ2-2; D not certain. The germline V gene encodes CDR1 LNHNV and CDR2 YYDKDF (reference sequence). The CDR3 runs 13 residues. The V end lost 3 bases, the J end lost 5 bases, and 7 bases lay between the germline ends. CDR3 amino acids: CATSSFRTGELFF. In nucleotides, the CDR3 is TGTGCCACCAGCAGTTTCCGGACCGGGGAGCTGTTTTTT.

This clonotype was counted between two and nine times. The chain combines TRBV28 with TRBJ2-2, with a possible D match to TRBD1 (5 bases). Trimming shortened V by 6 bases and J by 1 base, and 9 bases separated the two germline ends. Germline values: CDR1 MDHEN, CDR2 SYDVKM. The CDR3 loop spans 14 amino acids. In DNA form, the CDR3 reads TGTGCCAGCAGGTGGCAGGGGAACACCGGGGAGCTGTTTTTT. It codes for CASRWQGNTGELFF.

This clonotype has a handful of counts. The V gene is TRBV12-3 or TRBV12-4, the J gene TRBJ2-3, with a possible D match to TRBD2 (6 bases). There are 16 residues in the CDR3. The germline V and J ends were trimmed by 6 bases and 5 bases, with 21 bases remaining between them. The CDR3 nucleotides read TGTGCCAGCAGCCCCCCAAGGGGAGGCTATCAAGATACGCAGTATTTT. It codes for CASSPPRGGYQDTQYF.